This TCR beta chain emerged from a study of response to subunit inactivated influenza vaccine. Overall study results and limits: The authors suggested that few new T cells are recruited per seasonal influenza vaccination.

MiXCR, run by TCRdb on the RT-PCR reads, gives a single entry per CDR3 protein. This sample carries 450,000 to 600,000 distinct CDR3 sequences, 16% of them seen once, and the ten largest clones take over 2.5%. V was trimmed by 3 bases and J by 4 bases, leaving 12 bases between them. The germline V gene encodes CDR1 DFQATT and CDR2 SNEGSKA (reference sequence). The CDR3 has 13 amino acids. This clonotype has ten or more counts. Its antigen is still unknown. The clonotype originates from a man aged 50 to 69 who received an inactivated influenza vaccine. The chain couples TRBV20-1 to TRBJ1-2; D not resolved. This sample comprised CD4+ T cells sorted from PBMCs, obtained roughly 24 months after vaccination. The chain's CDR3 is CSASELLSYGYTF. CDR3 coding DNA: TGCAGTGCTAGTGAACTCCTGTCCTATGGCTACACCTTC.